This T cell receptor beta chain was profiled in a study of blood T cell repertoires in COVID-19. Study as a whole: Sites in the United States, Italy and Spain provided acute and convalescent COVID-19 samples.

In assigning cohorts, the study relied on participant-reported clinical history. Per the original methods: Reference gene primer amplification in the assay estimated nucleated cell counts. Data came from immunoSEQ multiplex PCR; TCRdb stores just in-frame clones and leaves some out. That table is the source of V, J and clone size, and D and trimming were worked out from the DNA. Among some 260,000 clones listed, around 86% were seen once. The sample comprised PBMCs or T cells enriched from blood (not recorded which). The TCR comes from a man in his forties who had recovered from COVID-19.

The chain's CDR3 is CASSSGDRVNEQFF. CDR3 nucleotides: TGTGCCAGCAGCTCGGGGGACAGGGTAAATGAGCAGTTCTTC. The V and J genes are TRBV5-4 and TRBJ2-1; 9 nucleotides agree with TRBD1. J gave up 7 bases and V 3 bases, and 5 bases lay outside the gene matches. CDR1 and CDR2 from the germline V gene are SGHNT and YYREEE (reference sequence). The CDR3 covers 14 residues.